The entry that follows covers one T cell receptor (beta chain) sequence. Time point here: persistent/refractory GD, antithyroid drugs over 5 years with positive TRAb. Extracted PBMC RNA gave rise to the TCR library. The patients included were those that came from an endocrinology department in Xi'an, China. The sample belongs to a study of regulatory T cells in long-lasting Graves disease. Trimming took 4 bases from V and 5 from J, leaving 15 bases between them. The germline V gene encodes CDR1 SGHRS and CDR2 YFSETQ. This CDR3 is built from 14 residues. Construction of TCR beta libraries relied on iRepertoire HTBI primers and on Arm-PCR targeting CDR3 regions. How the authors handled the data: Throughout the samples, researchers identified 60 to 70 TRBV and more than twelve TRBJ segments. TCRdb fed the multiplex PCR reads into MiXCR, producing one record per CDR3 protein. Here the V and J calls rest on TCRdb's processing, not on the authors' analysis. The repertoire includes 250,000 to 300,000 distinct CDR3 sequences, roughly a fifth of them detected once, and roughly 56% sits in the top ten.

The sequence was obtained from a female donor with Graves disease. The chain combines TRBV5-1 with TRBJ2-5; D may correspond to TRBD1 or TRBD2 (5 bases each). The sequences come from peripheral blood mononuclear cells (PBMCs), collected when the disease was refractory, from a patient treated with antithyroid drugs. CDR3 nucleotides: TGCGCCAGCAGCACCGGGACGGGACCGGAGACCCAGTACTTC. It specifies CASSTGTGPETQYF.